The 8 T cell receptor beta chains below all came from one sample that was sequenced in a study of PD-1 blockade in mismatch repair-deficient tumors. The table came from immunoSEQ multiplex PCR; TCRdb's copy has only in-frame clones and leaves some out. The sample includes tens of thousands of clones, 84% of them seen just once. The sample here was peripheral blood, taken 2 weeks after starting pembrolizumab. The receptors originated from an adult with mismatch repair-deficient cancer.

The CDR3 protein is CASRLSGRRTYNEQFF. For the CDR3, the DNA is TGTGCCAGCAGGCTTAGCGGGAGGCGAACCTACAATGAGCAGTTCTTC. The rearrangement joins TRBV11-2 to TRBJ2-1, with 10 bases identical to TRBD2. Per the germline V gene, CDR1 is SGHAT and CDR2 is FQNNGV. The CDR3 contains 16 residues. After removal of 6 bases from V and 2 bases from J, the junction contained 7 bases not matched to a gene.

The rearrangement links TRBV6-1 to TRBJ2-1, with 7 bases fitting TRBD2. The trim removed 7 bases at V and 3 bases at J, leaving 3 bases unmatched. Germline values: CDR1 MNHNS, CDR2 SASEGT. The CDR3 is made up of 13 amino acids. CDR3 region: CASKASGYNEQFF. CDR3 DNA: TGTGCCAGCAAGGCTAGCGGCTACAATGAGCAGTTCTTC.

V is TRBV2 and J is TRBJ2-7; D is unresolved. V dropped 5 bases and J dropped 6 bases, with 8 bases sitting between them. The CDR3 runs to 11 residues. The V gene's germline CDR1 is SNHLY and CDR2 FYNNEI. Written as DNA, the CDR3 is TGTGCCAGCAGTTACCAGCGCGAGCAGTACTTC. It is translated as CASSYQREQYF.

The chain combines TRBV4-2 with TRBJ2-2; TRBD1 might be the D (5 bases). Germline-derived CDR1 and CDR2 are LGHNA and YNFKEQ. This CDR3 has 15 residues. V lost 4 bases and J lost 4, with 13 bases in between. The CDR3 spells CASSPTRQGTGELFF. DNA for the CDR3: TGTGCCAGCAGCCCTACGAGGCAGGGCACCGGGGAGCTGTTTTTT.

V and J are TRBV5-1 and TRBJ2-3; tentatively, D is TRBD1 (6 bases). The CDR3 extends over 14 amino acids. CDR1 and CDR2 from the germline V gene are SGHRS and YFSETQ. V was cut by 6 bases and J by 2 bases, with 13 bases left in between. In nucleotides, the CDR3 is TGCGCCAGCACCCACAGGGCCCCCACAGATACGCAGTATTTT. This sequence encodes CASTHRAPTDTQYF. Based on the CDR3 plus reference TRBV5-1 and TRBJ2-3, the full variable domain is KAGVTQTPRYLIKTRGQQVTLSCSPISGHRSVSWYQQTPGQGLQFLFEYFSETQRNKGNFPGRFSGRQFSNSRSEMNVSTLELGDSALYLCASTHRAPTDTQYFGPGTRLTVL.

This clone was found once. The chain joins TRBV11-3 to TRBJ2-1; D is ambiguous. The CDR3 loop spans 10 amino acids. Between the trimmed V and J ends, which lost 4 bases and 10 bases, there was a span of 5 bases. Germline V gene sequence: CDR1 SGHNT, CDR2 YENEEA. DNA of the CDR3: TGTGCCAGCAGCTCAAACGAGCAGTTCTTC. Protein: CASSSNEQFF.

The chain carries TRBV7-2 and TRBJ2-3; 9 bases align to TRBD2. V was pared by 4 bases and J by 4 bases, with 18 bases of the junction left unmatched. Per germline, CDR1 SGHTA and CDR2 FQGNSA. CDR3 length equals 19 residues. Written as DNA, the CDR3 is TGTGCCAGCAGCTCGTTTGGGGTAGGCGGGAGGGGATTCGCAGATACGCAGTATTTT. Protein: CASSSFGVGGRGFADTQYF.

The chain carries TRBV6-5 and TRBJ2-1; 8 bases match TRBD2. This CDR3 has 16 residues. The germline V gene encodes CDR1 MNHEY and CDR2 SVGAGI. V lost 0 bases to trimming and J lost 2 bases; unmatched junction nucleotides: 3. CDR3 bases: TGTGCCAGCAGTTACTCGGGCGGGGGGACCTACAATGAGCAGTTCTTC. Amino acid sequence: CASSYSGGGTYNEQFF.